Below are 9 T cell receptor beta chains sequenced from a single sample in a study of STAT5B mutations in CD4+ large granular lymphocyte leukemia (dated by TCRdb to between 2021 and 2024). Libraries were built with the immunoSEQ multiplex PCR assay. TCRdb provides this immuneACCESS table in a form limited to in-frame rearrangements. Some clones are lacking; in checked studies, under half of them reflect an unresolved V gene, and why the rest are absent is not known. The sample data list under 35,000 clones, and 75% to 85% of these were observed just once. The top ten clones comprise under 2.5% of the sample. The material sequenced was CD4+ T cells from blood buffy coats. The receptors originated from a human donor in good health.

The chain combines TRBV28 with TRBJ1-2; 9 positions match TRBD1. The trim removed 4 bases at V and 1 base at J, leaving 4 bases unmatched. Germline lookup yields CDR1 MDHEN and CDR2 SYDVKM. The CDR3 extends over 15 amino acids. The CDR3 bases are TGTGCCAGCAGTTCGCCGGACAGGGGTAACTATGGCTACACCTTC. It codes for CASSSPDRGNYGYTF.

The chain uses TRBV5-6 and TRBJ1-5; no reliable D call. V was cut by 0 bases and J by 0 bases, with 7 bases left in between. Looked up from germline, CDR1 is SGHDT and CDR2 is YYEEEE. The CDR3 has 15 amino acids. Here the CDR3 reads CASSLGGPSNQPQHF. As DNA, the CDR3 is TGTGCCAGCAGCTTGGGCGGACCTAGCAATCAGCCCCAGCATTTT.

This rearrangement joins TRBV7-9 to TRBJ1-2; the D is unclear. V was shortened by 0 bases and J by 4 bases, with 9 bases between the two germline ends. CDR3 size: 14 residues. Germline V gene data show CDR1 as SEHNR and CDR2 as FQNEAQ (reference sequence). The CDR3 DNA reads TGTGCCAGCAGCTTAGCTGCGGGAACCTATGGCTACACCTTC. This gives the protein CASSLAAGTYGYTF.

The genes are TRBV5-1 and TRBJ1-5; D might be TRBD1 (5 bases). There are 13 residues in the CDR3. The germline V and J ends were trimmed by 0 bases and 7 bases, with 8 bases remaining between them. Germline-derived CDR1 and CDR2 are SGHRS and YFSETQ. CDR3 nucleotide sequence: TGCGCCAGCAGCTTGGGAGGGGACCAGCCCCAGCATTTT. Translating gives CASSLGGDQPQHF.

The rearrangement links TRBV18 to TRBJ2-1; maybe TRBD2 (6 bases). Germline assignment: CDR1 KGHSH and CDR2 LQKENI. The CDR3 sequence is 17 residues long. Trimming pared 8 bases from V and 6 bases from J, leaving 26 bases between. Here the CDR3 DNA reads TGTGCCAGCATCACCAATATCGGGACGGGGACTGGCAATGAGCAGTTCTTC. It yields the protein CASITNIGTGTGNEQFF.

Here the CDR3 reads CAWSTQRINYGYTF. Here the CDR3 DNA reads TGTGCCTGGAGTACACAGAGGATCAACTATGGCTACACCTTC. The rearrangement joins TRBV30 to TRBJ1-2; D is unclear. V lost 2 bases and J 2 bases, leaving 12 bases between the germline ends. The V gene's germline CDR1 is GTSNPN and CDR2 SVGIG (reference sequence). CDR3 length equals 14 residues.

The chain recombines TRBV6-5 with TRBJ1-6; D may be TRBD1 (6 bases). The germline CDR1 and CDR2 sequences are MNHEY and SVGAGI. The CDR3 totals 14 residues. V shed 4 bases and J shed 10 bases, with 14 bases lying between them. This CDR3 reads CASSWATGFSPLHF. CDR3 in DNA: TGTGCCAGCAGTTGGGCCACAGGGTTCTCACCCCTCCACTTT.

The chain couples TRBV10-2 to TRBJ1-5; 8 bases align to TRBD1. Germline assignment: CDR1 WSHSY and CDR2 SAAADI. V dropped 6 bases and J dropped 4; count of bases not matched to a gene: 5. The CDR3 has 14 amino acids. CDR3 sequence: CASRRGQGNQPQHF. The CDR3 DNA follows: TGCGCCAGCAGACGTGGACAGGGTAATCAGCCCCAGCATTTT.

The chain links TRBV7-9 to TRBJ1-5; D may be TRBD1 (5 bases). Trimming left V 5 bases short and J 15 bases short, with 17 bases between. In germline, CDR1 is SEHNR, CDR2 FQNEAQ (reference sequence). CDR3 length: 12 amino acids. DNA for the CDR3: TGTGCCAGCAGCCCATCCGGACAAATTTTGCATTTT. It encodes CASSPSGQILHF.